These T cell receptor beta chains were read from a single sample in a study of OX40 agonist ivuxolimab in advanced cancers. The assay was immunoSEQ multiplex PCR, and TCRdb's table has in-frame clones only and misses some. The sample yields 65,000 to 75,000 clones, approximately 84% seen once. Sequences were derived from CD4+ or CD8+ T cells sorted from blood, sampled in a trial of the OX40 agonist ivuxolimab. These receptors were obtained from an adult with an advanced solid tumor such as melanoma, head and neck, liver or kidney cancer. Each CDR3 is given with its conserved first and last residue. The order of the fields is clone size, J gene, V gene, D gene, CDR3 DNA, CDR3 protein. D genes are given only for firm matches. Expanded clones get a size class; other rows say once, few or many, or leave the size out.

>-|TRBJ2-6|TRBV7-9|-
TGTGCCAGCCTTCCAATCTCTGGGGCCAACGTCCTGACTTTC
CASLPISGANVLTF
>-|TRBJ2-3|TRBV5-4|-
TGTGCCAGCAGTTTTGGGGGCGGCACAGATACGCAGTATTTT
CASSFGGGTDTQYF
>once|TRBJ2-7|TRBV6-1|-
TGTGCCAGCAGTGAAATGGGGGGACGGTCCTACGAGCAGTACTTC
CASSEMGGRSYEQYF
>-|TRBJ1-5|TRBV4-1|-
TGCGCCAGCAGCCATCTTAAGACAGGAAATAGCAATCAGCCCCAGCATTTT
CASSHLKTGNSNQPQHF
>many|TRBJ1-4|TRBV30|TRBD1
TGTGCCTGGACTGGGACAGGGGTTGAAAAACTGTTTTTT
CAWTGTGVEKLFF
>-|TRBJ1-1|TRBV27|-
TGTGCCAGCAGTTCAGAGGTCTGGGGAACTGAAGCTTTCTTT
CASSSEVWGTEAFF
>medium-sized|TRBJ1-1|TRBV5-4|TRBD1
TGTGCCAGCAGCCTTGGACAGGGCGGGACTGAAGCTTTCTTT
CASSLGQGGTEAFF
>-|TRBJ2-3|TRBV2|-
TGTGCTTCCAAAGCGGTCACAGATACGCAGTATTTT
CASKAVTDTQYF
>-|TRBJ2-4|TRBV9|TRBD1
TGTGCCAGCACCCAGGGGGTCTCTGCCAAAAACATTCAGTACTTC
CASTQGVSAKNIQYF
>-|TRBJ2-2|TRBV5-6|-
TGTGCCAGCAGCTTGCCGGGGGCGAACACCGGGGAGCTGTTTTTT
CASSLPGANTGELFF
>-|TRBJ2-7|TRBV5-1|-
TGCGCCAGCAGCTCGCGGGACACCTCTCTCTCCTACGAGCAGTACTTC
CASSSRDTSLSYEQYF
>-|TRBJ2-7|TRBV27|-
TGTGCCAGCACCCTCTCCGGGACGCACTCCTACGAGCAGTACTTC
CASTLSGTHSYEQYF
>-|TRBJ1-1|TRBV9|-
TGTGCCAGCAGCGTAGTAACCGCCGCTGAAGCTTTCTTT
CASSVVTAAEAFF
>-|TRBJ2-7|TRBV2|-
TGTGCCAGCCTCAGGGAATACGAGCAGTACTTC
CASLREYEQYF
>-|TRBJ2-7|TRBV5-1|-
TGCGCCAGCAGCCGGCACTTCGGAACAGATACCTACGAGCAGTACTTC
CASSRHFGTDTYEQYF
>few|TRBJ1-1|TRBV19|TRBD1
TGTGCCAGTAGTTTCCAGGGGGATGAAGCTTTCTTT
CASSFQGDEAFF
>-|TRBJ2-3|TRBV9|-
TGTGCCAGCAGCGTAGCCGTATCGTGGGATACGCAGTATTTT
CASSVAVSWDTQYF
>-|TRBJ2-5|TRBV2|-
TGTGCCAGCAGTTCGCCAGTCGGGGAGACCCAGTACTTC
CASSSPVGETQYF
>few|TRBJ1-1|TRBV5-4|TRBD1
TGTGCCAGCAGCTTAGACAGGGGCTATGACACTGAAGCTTTCTTT
CASSLDRGYDTEAFF
>-|TRBJ2-3|TRBV5-4|TRBD2
TGTGCCAGCAGCTTGCGGGAGGGCACAGATACGCAGTATTTT
CASSLREGTDTQYF
>-|TRBJ1-3|TRBV4-1|-
TGCGCCAGCAGCCAAGATCATGTGCCGGGGAGCTCTGGAAACACCATATATTTT
CASSQDHVPGSSGNTIYF
>-|TRBJ1-1|TRBV28|-
TGTGCCAGCAGCCCTTTGGTCGCTGAAGCTTTCTTT
CASSPLVAEAFF
>-|TRBJ1-2|TRBV7-2|-
TGTGCCAGCAGCTTAGACGTAGATTGGGGGCCCACCTTC
CASSLDVDWGPTF
>-|TRBJ2-3|TRBV5-1|TRBD2
TGCGCCAGCAGACTTGGGACTAGCGGAGATACGCAGTATTTT
CASRLGTSGDTQYF
>few|TRBJ2-3|TRBV7-8|TRBD1
TGTGCCAGCAGCGGACTGAGGGGGCTAGGGGATACGCAGTATTTT
CASSGLRGLGDTQYF
>-|TRBJ1-4|TRBV28|TRBD1
TGTGCCAGTAGCCTTGGGGACAGGGGAAATGAAAAACTGTTTTTT
CASSLGDRGNEKLFF
>-|TRBJ2-7|TRBV6-1|-
TGTGCCAGCAGTGCGGAGGAGGGCCTCGCCTACGAGCAGTACTTC
CASSAEEGLAYEQYF
>-|TRBJ2-5|TRBV11-3|TRBD1
TGTGCCAGCAGCGCCCGGGACAGGGGAGAGACCCAGTACTTC
CASSARDRGETQYF
>-|TRBJ1-4|TRBV5-4|TRBD1
TGTGCCAGCAGCTTTGGACAGGGAAGTGAAAAACTGTTTTTT
CASSFGQGSEKLFF